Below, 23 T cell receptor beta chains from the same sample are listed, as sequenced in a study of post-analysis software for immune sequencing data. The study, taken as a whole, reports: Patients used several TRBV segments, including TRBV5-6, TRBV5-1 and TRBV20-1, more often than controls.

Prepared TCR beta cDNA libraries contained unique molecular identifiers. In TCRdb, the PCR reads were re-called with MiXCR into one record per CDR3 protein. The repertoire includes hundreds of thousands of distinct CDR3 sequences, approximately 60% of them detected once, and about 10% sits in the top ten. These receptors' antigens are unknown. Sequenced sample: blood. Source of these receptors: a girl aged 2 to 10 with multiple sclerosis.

The DNA for the CDR3 is TGTGCCAGCAGCGTAGTTAGAGATCCGAACTATGGCTACACCTTC. This sequence encodes CASSVVRDPNYGYTF. V and J are TRBV9 and TRBJ1-2; D remains ambiguous. The CDR3 has 15 residues. Germline V gene data show CDR1 as SGDLS and CDR2 as YYNGEE. V was trimmed by 0 bases and J by 2 bases, leaving 11 bases between them.

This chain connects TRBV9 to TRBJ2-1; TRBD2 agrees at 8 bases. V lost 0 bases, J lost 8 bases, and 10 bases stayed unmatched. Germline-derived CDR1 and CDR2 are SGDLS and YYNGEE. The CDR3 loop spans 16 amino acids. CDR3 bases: TGTGCCAGCAGCGTAGGTCCAGCGGGGGTCGGGGATGAGCAGTTCTTC. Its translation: CASSVGPAGVGDEQFF.

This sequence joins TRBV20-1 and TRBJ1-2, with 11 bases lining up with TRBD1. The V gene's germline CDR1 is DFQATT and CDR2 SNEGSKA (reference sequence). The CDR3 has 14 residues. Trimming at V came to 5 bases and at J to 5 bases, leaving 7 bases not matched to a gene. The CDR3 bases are TGCAGTGCTCCAGAAGGACAGGGGGCATATGGCTACACCTTC. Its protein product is CSAPEGQGAYGYTF.

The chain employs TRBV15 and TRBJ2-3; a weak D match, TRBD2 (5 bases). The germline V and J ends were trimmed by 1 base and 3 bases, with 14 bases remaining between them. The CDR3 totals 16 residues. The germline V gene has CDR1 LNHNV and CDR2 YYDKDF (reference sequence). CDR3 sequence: CATSRVAAGNTDTQYF. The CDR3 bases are TGTGCCACCAGCAGAGTTGCGGCGGGCAATACAGATACGCAGTATTTT.

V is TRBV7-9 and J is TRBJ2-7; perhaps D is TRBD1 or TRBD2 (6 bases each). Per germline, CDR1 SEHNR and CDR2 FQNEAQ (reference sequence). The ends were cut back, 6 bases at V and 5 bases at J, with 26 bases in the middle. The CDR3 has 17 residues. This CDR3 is CASRDSSGAEVANEQYF. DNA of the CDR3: TGTGCCAGCAGGGACTCCTCGGGGGCGGAAGTCGCTAACGAGCAGTACTTC. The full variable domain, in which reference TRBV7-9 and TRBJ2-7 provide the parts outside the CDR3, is DTGVSQNPRHKITKRGQNVTFRCDPISEHNRLYWYRQTLGQGPEFLTYFQNEAQLEKSRLLSDRFSAERPKGSFSTLEIQRTEQGDSAMYLCASRDSSGAEVANEQYFGPGTRLTVT.

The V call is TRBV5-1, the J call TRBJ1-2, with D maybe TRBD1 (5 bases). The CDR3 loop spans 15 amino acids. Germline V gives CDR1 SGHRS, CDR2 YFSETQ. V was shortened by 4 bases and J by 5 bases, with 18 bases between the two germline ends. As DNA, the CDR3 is TGCGCCAGCAGCCAAGAGTTTACTTCAGGGTATGGCTACACCTTC. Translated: CASSQEFTSGYGYTF.

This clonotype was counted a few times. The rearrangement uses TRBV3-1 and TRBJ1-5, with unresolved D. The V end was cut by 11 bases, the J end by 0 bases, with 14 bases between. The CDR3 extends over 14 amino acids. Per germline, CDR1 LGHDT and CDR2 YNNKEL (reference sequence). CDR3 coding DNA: TGTGCCGGTGGGCTCAGGCCTAGCAATCAGCCCCAGCATTTT. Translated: CAGGLRPSNQPQHF.

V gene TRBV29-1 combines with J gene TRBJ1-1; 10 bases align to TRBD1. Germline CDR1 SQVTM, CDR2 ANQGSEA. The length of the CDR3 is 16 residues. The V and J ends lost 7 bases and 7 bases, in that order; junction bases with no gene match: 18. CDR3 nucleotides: TGCAGCGCTCCGGGACAGGGGCTCGAGGGGGTTGGTGAAGCTTTCTTT. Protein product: CSAPGQGLEGVGEAFF.

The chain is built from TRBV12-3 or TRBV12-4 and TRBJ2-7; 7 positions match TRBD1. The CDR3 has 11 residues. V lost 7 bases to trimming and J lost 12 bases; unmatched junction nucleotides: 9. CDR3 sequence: CASTQGGVGYF. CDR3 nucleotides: TGTGCCAGCACTCAAGGGGGCGTCGGGTACTTC.

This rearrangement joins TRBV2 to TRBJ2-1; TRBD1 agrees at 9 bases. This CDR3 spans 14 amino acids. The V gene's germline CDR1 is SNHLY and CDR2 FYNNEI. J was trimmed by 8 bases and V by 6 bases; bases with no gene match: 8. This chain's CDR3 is CASRAGTGFHEQFF. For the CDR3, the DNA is TGTGCCAGCAGAGCCGGGACAGGGTTCCATGAGCAGTTCTTC. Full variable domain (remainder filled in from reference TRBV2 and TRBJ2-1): EPEVTQTPSHQVTQMGQEVILRCVPISNHLYFYWYRQILGQKVEFLVSFYNNEISEKSEIFDDQFSVERPDGSNFTLKIRSTKLEDSAMYFCASRAGTGFHEQFFGPGTRLTVL.

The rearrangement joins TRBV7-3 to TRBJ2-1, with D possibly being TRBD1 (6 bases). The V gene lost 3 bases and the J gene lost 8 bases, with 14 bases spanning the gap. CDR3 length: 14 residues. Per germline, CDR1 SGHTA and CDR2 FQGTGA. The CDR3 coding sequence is TGTGCCAGCAGCTTGTACACAGGGCGCGATGAGCAGTTCTTC. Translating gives CASSLYTGRDEQFF.

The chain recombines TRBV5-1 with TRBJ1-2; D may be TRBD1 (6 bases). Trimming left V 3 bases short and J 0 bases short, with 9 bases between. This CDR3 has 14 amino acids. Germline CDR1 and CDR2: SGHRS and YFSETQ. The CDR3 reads CASSWDIANYGYTF. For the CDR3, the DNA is TGCGCCAGCAGCTGGGACATCGCTAACTATGGCTACACCTTC.

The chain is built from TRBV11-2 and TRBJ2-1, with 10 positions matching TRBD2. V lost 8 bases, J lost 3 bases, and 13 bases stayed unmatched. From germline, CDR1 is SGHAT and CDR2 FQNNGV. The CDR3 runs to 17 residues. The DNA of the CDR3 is TGTGCCAGCCGCGCCACGCTAGCGGGGGTTAACTACAATGAGCAGTTCTTC. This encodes CASRATLAGVNYNEQFF.

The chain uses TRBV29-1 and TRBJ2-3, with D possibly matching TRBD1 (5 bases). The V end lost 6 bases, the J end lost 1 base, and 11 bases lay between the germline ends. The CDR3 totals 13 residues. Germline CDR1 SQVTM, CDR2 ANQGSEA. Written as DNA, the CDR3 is TGCAGCGTGGCAGTACAGGGCACAGATACGCAGTATTTT. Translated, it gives CSVAVQGTDTQYF.

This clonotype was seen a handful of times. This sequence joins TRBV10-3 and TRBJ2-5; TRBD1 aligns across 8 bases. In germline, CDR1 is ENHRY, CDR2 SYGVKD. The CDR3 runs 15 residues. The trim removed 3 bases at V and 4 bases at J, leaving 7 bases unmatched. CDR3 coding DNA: TGTGCCATCAGTGACCTGGGCAGGGGGCGAGAGACCCAGTACTTC. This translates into CAISDLGRGRETQYF.

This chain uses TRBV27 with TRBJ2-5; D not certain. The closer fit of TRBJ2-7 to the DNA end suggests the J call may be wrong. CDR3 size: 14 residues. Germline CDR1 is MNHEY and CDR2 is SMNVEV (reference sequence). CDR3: CASSETGPYTEQYF. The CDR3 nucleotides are TGTGCCAGCAGCGAGACCGGGCCATACACCGAGCAGTACTTC.

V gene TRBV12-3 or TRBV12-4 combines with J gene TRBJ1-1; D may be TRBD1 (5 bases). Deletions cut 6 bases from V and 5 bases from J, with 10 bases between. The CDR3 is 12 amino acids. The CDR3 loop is CASRGGGTEAFF. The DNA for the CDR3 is TGTGCCAGCAGGGGTGGGGGTACTGAAGCTTTCTTT.

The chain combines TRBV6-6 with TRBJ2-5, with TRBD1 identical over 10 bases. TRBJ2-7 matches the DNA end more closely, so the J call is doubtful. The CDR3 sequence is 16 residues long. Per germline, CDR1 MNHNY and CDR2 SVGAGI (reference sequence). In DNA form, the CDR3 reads TGTGCCAGCAGTTACTCGGCGGGACAGGGGACCTACGAGCAGTACTTC. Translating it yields CASSYSAGQGTYEQYF.

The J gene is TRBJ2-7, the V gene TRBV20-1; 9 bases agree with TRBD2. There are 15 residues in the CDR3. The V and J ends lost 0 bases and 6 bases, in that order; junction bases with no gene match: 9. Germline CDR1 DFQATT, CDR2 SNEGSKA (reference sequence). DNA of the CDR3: TGCAGTGCTAGAGATCGTGGAGCGGGAGGCGTCGAGCAGTACTTC. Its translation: CSARDRGAGGVEQYF.

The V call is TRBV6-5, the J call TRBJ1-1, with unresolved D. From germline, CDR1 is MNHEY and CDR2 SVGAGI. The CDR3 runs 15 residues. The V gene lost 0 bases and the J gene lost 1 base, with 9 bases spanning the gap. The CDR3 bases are TGTGCCAGCAGTTACTCGTCCAGAGCGAACACTGAAGCTTTCTTT. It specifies CASSYSSRANTEAFF.

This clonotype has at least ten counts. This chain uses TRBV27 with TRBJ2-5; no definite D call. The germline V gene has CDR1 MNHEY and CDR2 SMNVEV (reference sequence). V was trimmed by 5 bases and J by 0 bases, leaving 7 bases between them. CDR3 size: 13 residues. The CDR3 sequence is CASSPNNQETQYF. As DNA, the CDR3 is TGTGCCAGCAGTCCCAATAACCAAGAGACCCAGTACTTC.

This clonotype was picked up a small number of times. CDR3: CAQRGQTGELFF. In nucleotides, the CDR3 is TGTGCCCAGAGAGGGCAAACCGGGGAGCTGTTTTTT. The rearrangement joins TRBV12-3 or TRBV12-4 to TRBJ2-2; TRBD2 is a possible D gene (5 bases). This CDR3 has 12 amino acids. V lost 11 bases to trimming and J lost 5 bases, with 12 bases between them.

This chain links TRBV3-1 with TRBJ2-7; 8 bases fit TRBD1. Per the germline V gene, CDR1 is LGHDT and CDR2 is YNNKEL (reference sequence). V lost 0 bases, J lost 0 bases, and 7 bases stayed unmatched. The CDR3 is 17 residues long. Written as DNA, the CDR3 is TGTGCCAGCAGCCAAGATATCGGGACAGGTCTCTCCTACGAGCAGTACTTC. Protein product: CASSQDIGTGLSYEQYF.